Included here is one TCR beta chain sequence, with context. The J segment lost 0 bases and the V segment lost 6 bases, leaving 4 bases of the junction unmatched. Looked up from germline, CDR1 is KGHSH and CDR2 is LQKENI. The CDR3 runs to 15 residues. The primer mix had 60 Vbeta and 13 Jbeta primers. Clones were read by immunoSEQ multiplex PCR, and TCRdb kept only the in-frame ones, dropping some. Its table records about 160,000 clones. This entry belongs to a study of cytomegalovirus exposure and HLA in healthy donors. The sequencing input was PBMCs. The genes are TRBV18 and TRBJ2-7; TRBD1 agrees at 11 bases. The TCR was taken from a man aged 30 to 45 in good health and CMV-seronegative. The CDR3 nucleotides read TGTGCCAGCTCGGCCGGGACAGGGGGCTCCTACGAGCAGTACTTC. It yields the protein CASSAGTGGSYEQYF.